The text below deals with one T cell receptor beta chain. The specificity of this receptor is unknown. No much larger clone exists at a distance of one base, and base qualities are not known. The sample belongs to a study of T cell clonotyping in hematopoietic cell transplantation (dated by TCRdb to the early 2020s). For the study in its entirety: Recipient samples taken before transplant were collected after cytoreduction. In the study, 150 or so blood samples were gathered from roughly 33 consecutive transplant recipients and their related donors. Recruitment of patients ran from 2015 to early 2017, and follow-up continued until late 2020 or until death.

Read against the paper, the sample's time point label means: recipient sample about 28 days before transplant, after cytoreduction. Recipient blood was collected about 28 days before transplant and at days 30, 100 and 180 after transplant. Nuclei Lysis Solution was used to extract genomic DNA from fresh or cryopreserved unfractionated peripheral blood mononuclear cells. Points the paper makes about the study in general: Overlap with donor repertoires was found for only a small fraction of recipient repertoires, with over 95% found to appear de novo at the given depth. Broader posttransplant TCR repertoire diversity was predicted by donor and pretransplant recipient Inverse Simpson Index values. The sample size was limited and the cells went unsorted, which meant the CD4 and CD8 repertoire contributions could not be told apart. After transplant, TCR diversity in recipients dropped, and pathologically expanded clonotypes climbed progressively between day 30 and day 180.

With the immunoSEQ assay, which is a bias-controlled multiplex PCR relying on V- and J-specific primers, TCR beta CDR3 regions were amplified from genomic DNA. In a second PCR step, the CDR3 amplicons were tagged with a proprietary barcode plus Illumina adapter sequences. CDR3 libraries were sequenced on an Illumina MiSeq instrument. The original pipeline was this. Export and quality control were performed with immunoSEQ Analyzer 3.0, and downstream analyses were performed with R Bioconductor and Immunarch. Only productive rearrangements in the normalized downsampled data set were used to calculate repertoire metrics. In the normalized cohort, a clonotype counted as pathologically expanded if the clonotype was larger than 5 templates. Repertoire diversity was measured with the Inverse Simpson Index. To capture all clonotypes, the CMV-specificity analyses were run on the non-normalized data set. The clones in this table, taken by TCRdb from immuneACCESS, are in-frame only. Not every clone is retained; where verified, under half of the shortfall comes from an unresolved V gene, and the cause of the rest is unknown. For V, J and clone size, that table is used; D and trimming come from the DNA. The sample table shows about 36,000 clones, and over 85% are seen once. The top ten clones comprise around 1.5% of the sample.

V is reduced by 0 bases and J by 10 bases, leaving a spacing of 14 bases between them. Reading from cysteine to phenylalanine, the CDR3 counts 15 amino acids. Of the read, only the CDR3 DNA is kept; its 45 bases are in frame from base 1. The germline V gene specifies SGHDT as CDR1 and YYEEEE as CDR2. This sequence uses TRBV5-6 and TRBJ1-6, with TRBD1 as a weak D call on 5 bases. The sequencing here drew on peripheral blood mononuclear cells, taken before stem cell transplant. The receptor was derived from a man in his forties with chronic myeloid leukemia. Some clones in this sample may be carry-over from other donors' samples. The nucleotides read TGTGCCAGCAGCTTGGCCGGGGGACCATACTCACCCCTCCACTTT. This sequence encodes CASSLAGGPYSPLHF.